This T cell receptor (beta chain) was identified during a study of CD4 T cells in relation to SARS-CoV-2 and coronaviruses. Study overall: After less than 11 days of antigen culture, PBMC TCR beta CDR3s were sequenced. Crossreactive spike epitopes shared across donors were mapped to their HLA restriction.

About this clone itself: The antigen remains unidentified.

The germline V gene has CDR1 SGHRS and CDR2 YFSETQ. The junction had 4 bases not matched to a gene; V was cut back by 0 bases and J by 4 bases. The CDR3 covers 14 residues. Some clones are missing from TCRdb's copy, which holds only in-frame ones; the method was immunoSEQ multiplex PCR. The sample has tens of thousands of clones, roughly 70% seen once; the top ten hold 10% to 15%. CD4+ T cells from unexposed donors were obtained before the COVID-19 pandemic (2011-2018). Isolation of CD4+ T cells took place after about 9 days in culture. Cells permitting, SARS-CoV-2 S/N and four cold-coronavirus spikes were tested on unexposed-donor CD4+ T cells. Each well had 2 million to 2.5 million PBMCs in approximately 5.2% human AB serum with IL-2.

The V and J genes are TRBV5-1 and TRBJ2-7; 7 bases align to TRBD1. Input material: CD4+ T cells from PBMCs, cultured in vitro. The sequence came from a human donor in good health. CDR3 protein: CASSLGGQIYEQYF. DNA for the CDR3: TGCGCCAGCAGCTTGGGGGGACAGATTTACGAGCAGTACTTC.